The next 11 T cell receptor beta chains were all read from a single sample in a study of OX40 agonist ivuxolimab in advanced cancers. The repertoire was sequenced with immunoSEQ multiplex PCR; TCRdb's copy has only in-frame clones and lacks some. The repertoire consists of around 94,000 clones, with roughly 90% occurring once and the leading ten covering about 3%. The source was CD4+ or CD8+ T cells sorted from blood, collected in a trial of the OX40 agonist ivuxolimab. Receptor source: an adult with an advanced solid tumor such as melanoma, head and neck, liver or kidney cancer.

The rearrangement joins TRBV9 to TRBJ2-3; 7 bases are shared with TRBD2. The CDR3 is 16 residues long. The germline gives CDR1 SGDLS, CDR2 YYNGEE. V was clipped by 0 bases and J by 4 bases; unmatched bases: 8. The CDR3 sequence is CASSVDLGLEADTQYF. In DNA, the CDR3 is TGTGCCAGCAGCGTAGATTTAGGACTAGAGGCAGATACGCAGTATTTT.

This chain joins TRBV11-2 and TRBJ2-7; D ambiguous. Germline CDR1 SGHAT, CDR2 FQNNGV. This CDR3 is 16 amino acids long. Trimming pared 5 bases from V and 4 bases from J, leaving 21 bases between. CDR3 amino acids: CASSPNPSVAIYEQYF. The DNA of the CDR3 is TGTGCCAGCAGCCCAAACCCGTCCGTGGCTATTTACGAGCAGTACTTC. Using reference TRBV11-2 and TRBJ2-7 for the parts outside the CDR3, the full variable domain is EAGVAQSPRYKIIEKRQSVAFWCNPISGHATLYWYQQILGQGPKLLIQFQNNGVVDDSQLPKDRFSAERLKGVDSTLKIQPAKLEDSAVYLCASSPNPSVAIYEQYFGPGTRLTVT.

CDR3: CSAIQETQYF. The CDR3 DNA reads TGCAGTGCAATACAAGAGACCCAGTACTTC. The chain links TRBV20-1 to TRBJ2-5; D is undetermined. Germline V gene lookup returns CDR1 DFQATT and CDR2 SNEGSKA (reference sequence). V was trimmed by 6 bases and J by 2 bases, leaving 4 bases between them. The CDR3 has 10 residues.

V is TRBV6-1 and J is TRBJ1-2, with 9 positions matching TRBD1. V gave up 6 bases and J gave up 4 bases; unmatched junction bases: 9. The V gene's germline CDR1 is MNHNS and CDR2 SASEGT. CDR3 length: 15 amino acids. CDR3 DNA sequence: TGTGCCAGCAGAGCCGGGACAGGGTCTCCCTATGGCTACACCTTC. Its protein is CASRAGTGSPYGYTF.

The chain uses TRBV15 and TRBJ1-2; a weak D match, TRBD1 (5 bases). The CDR3 is made up of 16 amino acids. Germline CDR1 LNHNV, CDR2 YYDKDF (reference sequence). The germline V and J ends were trimmed by 4 bases and 3 bases, with 18 bases remaining between them. Here the CDR3 DNA reads TGTGCCACCAGCAAAGAGTACTTAAGGGGTGACTATGGCTACACCTTC. Translation gives CATSKEYLRGDYGYTF.

The J gene is TRBJ2-1, the V gene TRBV7-2; 7 bases align to TRBD1. The CDR3 is 13 residues long. The J segment lost 5 bases and the V segment lost 5 bases, leaving 3 bases of the junction unmatched. CDR1 and CDR2 (germline): SGHTA, FQGNSA. The CDR3 reads CASSRTGDNEQFF. DNA of the CDR3: TGTGCCAGCAGCCGGACAGGCGACAATGAGCAGTTCTTC.

The chain uses TRBV5-6 and TRBJ2-5, with 14 bases matching TRBD2. This CDR3 has 15 amino acids. CDR1 is SGHDT and CDR2 is YYEEEE in the germline V gene. Trimming took 7 bases from V and 9 from J; bases not matched to a gene: 11. The CDR3 is CASAEGTSGGMSQYF. The DNA for the CDR3 is TGTGCCAGCGCGGAGGGGACTAGCGGGGGTATGTCCCAGTACTTC.

The rearrangement uses TRBV23-1 and TRBJ1-2; a possible D gene is TRBD1 (5 bases). TRBV23-1 is designated an ORF whose function remains uncertain. The CDR3 is 15 amino acids. V shed 1 base and J shed 4 bases, with 13 bases lying between them. The CDR3 DNA is TGCGCCAGCAGTCAATTAACGGGGGATGGCTATGGCTACACCTTC. Translating it yields CASSQLTGDGYGYTF.

The V call is TRBV29-1, the J call TRBJ2-2; D is uncertain. The CDR3 has 13 residues. Per the germline V gene, CDR1 is SQVTM and CDR2 is ANQGSEA. V was shortened by 3 bases and J by 0 bases, with 5 bases between the two germline ends. The CDR3 sequence: CSVEYTNTGELFF. The CDR3 bases are TGCAGCGTTGAGTACACGAACACCGGGGAGCTGTTTTTT.

A single count supports this clone. The V gene is TRBV5-6, the J gene TRBJ2-7; TRBD1 agrees at 7 bases. This CDR3 region has 14 residues. Looked up from germline, CDR1 is SGHDT and CDR2 is YYEEEE. Unmatched junction bases numbered 4, after V lost 4 bases and J lost 0 bases. For the CDR3, the DNA is TGTGCCAGCAGCCCCGGGACAGACTCCTACGAGCAGTACTTC. It specifies CASSPGTDSYEQYF.

The J gene is TRBJ1-1, the V gene TRBV29-1, with D maybe TRBD1 (5 bases). The CDR3 contains 12 residues. V gave up 5 bases and J gave up 5 bases, with 12 bases separating them. Germline V lookup: CDR1 SQVTM, CDR2 ANQGSEA. CDR3 coding DNA: TGCAGCGTTTCAACAGGCATGACTGAAGCTTTCTTT. Amino acids: CSVSTGMTEAFF.